Listed here are 16 T cell receptor beta chains from one sample, sequenced in a study of STAT3 mutations in large granular lymphocyte leukemia. Whole-study findings and limits: At least one immunodominant TCR beta clonotype appeared in every T-cell large granular lymphocyte leukemia patient.

These receptors have no identified antigens. Profiling relied on immunoSEQ multiplex PCR, and the TCRdb table lists in-frame clones only, not all of them. In the table there are 35,000 to 40,000 clones, about 88% of which are singletons. Input material: PBMCs. These TCRs come from a human donor with T large granular lymphocyte leukemia. Some clones in this sample may be carry-over from other donors' samples.

The genes are TRBV6-1 and TRBJ1-5; D is uncertain. The CDR3 is made up of 13 amino acids. The V and J ends lost 10 bases and 1 base respectively, with 11 bases between them. Germline loops: CDR1 MNHNS, CDR2 SASEGT. The CDR3 region is CATGVESNQPQHF. The CDR3 nucleotides read TGTGCCACCGGGGTCGAGAGCAATCAGCCCCAGCATTTT.

The rearrangement uses TRBV5-1 and TRBJ1-3; tentative D call: TRBD1 (5 bases). Trimming removed 3 bases from V and 4 bases from J, with 14 bases in between. Germline values: CDR1 SGHRS, CDR2 YFSETQ. CDR3 length: 15 amino acids. CDR3 in amino acids: CASSSAPDNGNTIYF. CDR3 coding DNA: TGCGCCAGCAGCTCGGCACCGGACAACGGAAACACCATATATTTT.

The J gene is TRBJ1-1, the V gene TRBV5-1; D ambiguous. The V gene's germline CDR1 is SGHRS and CDR2 YFSETQ. V lost 4 bases to trimming and J lost 0 bases, with 7 bases between them. This CDR3 is 13 amino acids long. The CDR3, as DNA: TGCGCCAGCAGCGCCAACATGAACACTGAAGCTTTCTTT. Translation: CASSANMNTEAFF.

The chain couples TRBV30 to TRBJ2-7; 7 bases match TRBD2. The trim removed 3 bases at V and 4 bases at J, leaving 6 bases unmatched. CDR3 length: 13 residues. Germline values: CDR1 GTSNPN, CDR2 SVGIG (reference sequence). The CDR3 is CAWSRLAQYEQYF. CDR3 DNA sequence: TGTGCCTGGAGCCGACTAGCTCAATACGAGCAGTACTTC. Variable domain in full (rest from reference TRBV30 and TRBJ2-7): SQTIHQWPATLVQPVGSPLSLECTVEGTSNPNLYWYRQAAGRGLQLLFYSVGIGQISSEVPQNLSASRPQDRQFILSSKKLLLSDSGFYLCAWSRLAQYEQYFGPGTRLTVT.

The chain uses TRBV29-1 and TRBJ2-3, with unresolved D. The V and J ends lost 3 bases and 0 bases respectively, with 4 bases between them. The CDR3 runs to 12 residues. Germline V gene sequence: CDR1 SQVTM, CDR2 ANQGSEA. CDR3 coding DNA: TGCAGCGTTGATTTTAGCACAGATACGCAGTATTTT. Protein sequence: CSVDFSTDTQYF.

The chain has TRBV7-9 and TRBJ1-2; D perhaps matches TRBD1 (5 bases). CDR3 size: 13 residues. V lost 5 bases and J 4 bases, leaving 11 bases between the germline ends. Germline V gives CDR1 SEHNR, CDR2 FQNEAQ (reference sequence). The CDR3 coding sequence is TGTGCCAGCAGCGCCGGGGGAAGCTATGGCTACACCTTC. This translates into CASSAGGSYGYTF.

The V gene is TRBV19, the J gene TRBJ2-7; D unresolved. The germline V gene encodes CDR1 LNHDA and CDR2 SQIVND (reference sequence). Deletions cut 5 bases from V and 4 bases from J, with 0 bases between. This CDR3 spans 9 amino acids. CDR3 DNA sequence: TGTGCCAGTAGTTACGAGCAGTACGTC. Translated: CASSYEQYV.

V gene TRBV7-2 combines with J gene TRBJ2-7; no definite D call. V was clipped by 1 base and J by 0 bases, with 13 bases between them. Germline V gives CDR1 SGHTA, CDR2 FQGNSA. This CDR3 is 16 amino acids long. This CDR3 is CASSLDRRRSSYEQYF. CDR3 coding DNA: TGTGCCAGCAGCTTAGATAGAAGGCGGAGCTCCTACGAGCAGTACTTC.

This clone was found once. The gene calls are TRBV5-1 and TRBJ1-6, with 10 bases that match TRBD1. This CDR3 has 16 amino acids. Per the germline V gene, CDR1 is SGHRS and CDR2 is YFSETQ. Trimming removed 0 bases from V and 7 bases from J; junction bases left unmatched: 4. This CDR3 is CASSLGKTGGNSPLHF. CDR3 bases: TGCGCCAGCAGCTTGGGGAAGACAGGGGGCAATTCACCCCTCCACTTT.

Of note for this clone: Its ends do not fully match the called genes, so a read error is possible. The J gene is TRBJ1-2, the V gene TRBV6-1, with D tentatively TRBD1 (5 bases). Germline V gene data show CDR1 as MNHNS and CDR2 as SASEGT. The CDR3 has 14 residues. The CDR3 DNA sequence: TGTGCCAGCAGTGAGGCTCCCGGGACCTATCGCTACACCTTC. Translating gives CASSEAPGTYRYTF.

The chain links TRBV5-4 to TRBJ2-1, with D possibly matching TRBD2 (5 bases). This CDR3 region has 14 residues. Germline lookup yields CDR1 SGHNT and CDR2 YYREEE (reference sequence). V shed 4 bases and J shed 6 bases, with 14 bases lying between them. This chain's CDR3 is CASSPWTAGNEQFF. The CDR3 coding sequence is TGTGCCAGCAGCCCCTGGACCGCGGGCAATGAGCAGTTCTTC.

J is TRBJ2-1 and V is TRBV12-5, with no clear D. Germline loops: CDR1 LGHNT, CDR2 FRNRAP. V shed 1 base and J shed 4 bases, with 5 bases lying between them. CDR3 length: 13 residues. CDR3 protein: CASGLGSYNEQFF. The DNA for the CDR3 is TGTGCTAGTGGTTTGGGGAGTTACAATGAGCAGTTCTTC.

This chain links TRBV4-3 with TRBJ1-6; D not resolved. V was cut by 4 bases and J by 0 bases, with 10 bases left in between. CDR3 length equals 16 residues. Germline V gene lookup returns CDR1 LGHNA and CDR2 YSLEER. The CDR3 DNA sequence: TGCGCCAGCAGCCTGGACGCGAGCTCCTATAATTCACCCCTCCACTTT. Translating gives CASSLDASSYNSPLHF.

The CDR3 bases are TGTGCCAGCAGCAGGACGGGGCAAGCCTACGAGCAGTACTTC. Translated: CASSRTGQAYEQYF. The chain carries TRBV13 and TRBJ2-7; D could derive from TRBD1 or TRBD2 (5 bases each). Germline V gene data show CDR1 as PRHDT and CDR2 as FYEKMQ (reference sequence). This CDR3 comprises 14 residues. The V gene lost 5 bases and the J gene lost 2 bases, with 13 bases spanning the gap. The variable domain in full, completed from reference TRBV13 and TRBJ2-7, reads AAGVIQSPRHLIKEKRETATLKCYPIPRHDTVYWYQQGPGQDPQFLISFYEKMQSDKGSIPDRFSAQQFSDYHSELNMSSLELGDSALYFCASSRTGQAYEQYFGPGTRLTVT.

The chain combines TRBV28 with TRBJ1-5; D gene unclear. The germline CDR1 and CDR2 sequences are MDHEN and SYDVKM. The V gene lost 6 bases and the J gene lost 1 base, with 13 bases spanning the gap. CDR3 length: 15 amino acids. In DNA, the CDR3 is TGTGCCAGCAGGCGAGGGAGGTACAGCAATCAGCCCCAGCATTTT. Translating gives CASRRGRYSNQPQHF.

For the CDR3, the DNA is TGTGCCTGGAGTGCCGCAGGGGATTACACAGATACGCAGTATTTT. This codes for CAWSAAGDYTDTQYF. The V gene is TRBV30, the J gene TRBJ2-3; D is possibly TRBD1 (6 bases). The CDR3 spans 15 residues. Germline V lookup: CDR1 GTSNPN, CDR2 SVGIG (reference sequence). Trimming stripped 1 base from V and 2 bases from J, with 13 bases between.